The 10 T cell receptor beta chains in this list originate from one sample, sequenced in a study of long-term antiretroviral therapy in people with HIV. The authors ran the immunoSEQ assay, v3.0, at survey level. TCRdb's table, derived via immunoSEQ multiplex PCR, lists solely in-frame clones and lacks some. The table records about 28,000 clones, 86% of them present only once. Here the sequenced sample was unsorted PBMCs, taken 0.8 years after starting antiretroviral therapy. The receptor source for this set is a woman aged 25 to 45 with HIV.

The chain recombines TRBV18 with TRBJ1-2, with 7 bases that match TRBD1. Trimming took 3 bases from V and 3 from J; bases not matched to a gene: 1. Germline CDR1 reads KGHSH; CDR2 reads LQKENI. This CDR3 spans 13 amino acids. CDR3 coding DNA: TGTGCCAGCTCACCCGGGACAGACTATGGCTACACCTTC. Protein: CASSPGTDYGYTF. Together with reference TRBV18 and TRBJ1-2, the CDR3 gives the full variable domain: NAGVMQNPRHLVRRRGQEARLRCSPMKGHSHVYWYRQLPEEGLKFMVYLQKENIIDESGMPKERFSAEFPKEGPSILRIQQVVRGDSAAYFCASSPGTDYGYTFGSGTRLTVV.

The chain recombines TRBV30 with TRBJ2-3; no clear D. In germline, CDR1 is GTSNPN, CDR2 SVGIG (reference sequence). The CDR3 length is 13 residues. Trimming took off 2 bases at V and 4 bases at J, with 10 bases between the two ends. In DNA form, the CDR3 reads TGTGCCTGGAGTACGCTGGCGCCAGATACGCAGTATTTT. Translated: CAWSTLAPDTQYF.

The V and J genes are TRBV6-5 and TRBJ2-1; D possibly matches TRBD1 or TRBD2 (6 bases each). Deletions cut 2 bases from V and 3 bases from J, with 11 bases between. This CDR3 is 15 amino acids long. CDR1 is MNHEY, CDR2 SVGAGI, per germline. CDR3 amino acids: CASSYEGGVYNEQFF. CDR3 bases: TGTGCCAGCAGTTACGAGGGGGGCGTCTACAATGAGCAGTTCTTC.

This clone was detected once. The rearrangement joins TRBV6-5 to TRBJ1-6; a possible D gene is TRBD1 (5 bases). The CDR3 runs 15 residues. V lost 6 bases and J lost 10, with 19 bases in between. Germline CDR1 and CDR2: MNHEY and SVGAGI. The CDR3 region is CASRMGGIQGSPLHF. The DNA of the CDR3 is TGTGCCAGCAGAATGGGGGGGATTCAGGGATCACCCCTCCACTTT.

This clone was seen a single time. This rearrangement joins TRBV18 to TRBJ1-6; no firm D call. The V and J ends lost 3 bases and 0 bases respectively, with 6 bases between them. Per germline, CDR1 KGHSH and CDR2 LQKENI. This CDR3 is built from 15 residues. CDR3 DNA sequence: TGTGCCAGCTCACCTACAGCCTCCTATAATTCACCCCTCCACTTT. Amino acid sequence: CASSPTASYNSPLHF.

The chain has TRBV11-2 and TRBJ2-2; 9 bases match TRBD1. Unmatched junction bases numbered 7, after V lost 0 bases and J lost 5 bases. The germline V gene encodes CDR1 SGHAT and CDR2 FQNNGV. The CDR3 totals 17 residues. This CDR3 reads CASSLDGGTGRTGELFF. CDR3 nucleotide sequence: TGTGCCAGCAGCTTAGATGGAGGGACAGGGCGTACCGGGGAGCTGTTTTTT. Supplemented by reference TRBV11-2 and TRBJ2-2, the full variable domain reads EAGVAQSPRYKIIEKRQSVAFWCNPISGHATLYWYQQILGQGPKLLIQFQNNGVVDDSQLPKDRFSAERLKGVDSTLKIQPAKLEDSAVYLCASSLDGGTGRTGELFFGEGSRLTVL.

The chain employs TRBV10-2 and TRBJ1-3; a possible D gene is TRBD1 (6 bases). CDR1 is WSHSY, CDR2 SAAADI, per germline. V gave up 8 bases and J gave up 6 bases, with 8 bases separating them. The CDR3 sequence is 11 residues long. This chain's CDR3 is CASGQPNTIYF. The CDR3 DNA is TGCGCCAGCGGACAGCCAAACACCATATATTTT.

The V gene is TRBV15, the J gene TRBJ2-7; either TRBD1 or TRBD2 may fit D (5 bases each). Germline V CDR1 and CDR2: LNHNV, YYDKDF (reference sequence). With 7 bases removed from V and 6 bases from J, the gap between germline ends came to 10 bases. This CDR3 is 11 amino acids long. The CDR3 DNA reads as TGTGCCACCAACGCAGGGAGCGAGCAGTACTTC. Translated: CATNAGSEQYF.

This sequence joins TRBV9 and TRBJ2-5; 12 bases agree with TRBD2. Trimming took 3 bases from V and 4 from J; bases not matched to a gene: 10. The CDR3 covers 17 residues. The V gene's germline CDR1 is SGDLS and CDR2 YYNGEE. The CDR3 region has the DNA TGTGCCAGCAGCGACGGGACTAGCGGGCCAAAAAGAGAGACCCAGTACTTC. Protein: CASSDGTSGPKRETQYF.

This rearrangement joins TRBV7-9 to TRBJ2-3, with D uncertain. The ends were cut back, 5 bases at V and 6 bases at J, with 18 bases in the middle. The CDR3 covers 15 residues. CDR1 and CDR2 from the germline V gene are SEHNR and FQNEAQ (reference sequence). This chain's CDR3 is CASSPGQVLYDTQYF. The CDR3 region has the DNA TGTGCCAGCAGCCCAGGCCAGGTATTATATGATACGCAGTATTTT.